Listed below are T cell receptor beta chains from one sample, sequenced in a study of blood T cells in healthy people across ages. Using its own MiXCR run on the 5' RACE reads, TCRdb lists one record per CDR3 protein. The table records about 970,000 distinct CDR3 sequences, 51% of them present only once. The sequenced material came from blood. The receptor set was obtained from a woman aged 55-75 years in good health. Both conserved end residues are part of each CDR3. The D gene is left open where the match is weak. For some rows the clone size is stated as once, few or many, or as a class when expanded; others skip it.

D gene: TRBD1
V gene: TRBV20-1
clone size: -
J gene: TRBJ2-7
CDR3 length: 15
CDR3 protein: CSARERAMGTVEQYF
CDR3 DNA: TGCAGTGCTAGAGAAAGGGCGATGGGGACAGTGGAGCAGTACTTC

D gene: TRBD2
V gene: TRBV4-1
clone size: -
J gene: TRBJ2-1
CDR3 length: 16
CDR3 protein: CASSLTGTRMGNEQFF
CDR3 DNA: TGCGCCAGCAGCCTCACCGGGACTAGGATGGGCAATGAGCAGTTCTTC

D gene: TRBD1
V gene: TRBV11-2
clone size: -
J gene: TRBJ1-2
CDR3 length: 15
CDR3 protein: CASSLGGGSLYGYTF
CDR3 DNA: TGTGCCAGCAGCTTAGGAGGGGGCAGCCTCTATGGCTACACCTTC

D gene: -
V gene: TRBV4-3
clone size: once
J gene: TRBJ2-5
CDR3 length: 13
CDR3 protein: CASSQAQQKTQYF
CDR3 DNA: TGCGCCAGCAGCCAAGCTCAGCAAAAGACCCAGTACTTC

D gene: -
V gene: TRBV7-9
clone size: -
J gene: TRBJ1-5
CDR3 length: 15
CDR3 protein: CASGHGGGSNQPQHF
CDR3 DNA: TGTGCCAGCGGCCACGGGGGGGGTAGCAATCAGCCCCAGCATTTT

D gene: TRBD2
V gene: TRBV11-2
clone size: few
J gene: TRBJ2-5
CDR3 length: 16
CDR3 protein: CASRDAGLAGGGTQYF
CDR3 DNA: TGTGCCAGCAGAGACGCGGGACTAGCAGGGGGAGGGACCCAGTACTTC

D gene: TRBD2
V gene: TRBV7-2
clone size: -
J gene: TRBJ2-1
CDR3 length: 16
CDR3 protein: CASSFTPGLAGDYLFF
CDR3 DNA: TGTGCCAGCAGCTTTACGCCGGGACTAGCGGGAGACTATCTGTTCTTC

D gene: -
V gene: TRBV7-2
clone size: -
J gene: TRBJ2-2
CDR3 length: 14
CDR3 protein: CASSFRTTTGELFF
CDR3 DNA: TGTGCCAGCAGTTTTAGGACAACCACCGGGGAGCTGTTTTTT

D gene: -
V gene: TRBV7-2
clone size: few
J gene: TRBJ2-5
CDR3 length: 15
CDR3 protein: CASSLGGDPVETQYF
CDR3 DNA: TGTGCCAGCAGCTTAGGCGGGGACCCAGTAGAGACCCAGTACTTC

D gene: -
V gene: TRBV5-5
clone size: -
J gene: TRBJ2-6
CDR3 length: 16
CDR3 protein: CASSLGGNSGANVLTF
CDR3 DNA: TGTGCCAGCAGCTTGGGGGGGAACTCTGGGGCCAACGTCCTGACTTTC

D gene: -
V gene: TRBV28
clone size: few
J gene: TRBJ2-1
CDR3 length: 16
CDR3 protein: CASSTIQEDLYNEQFF
CDR3 DNA: TGTGCCAGCAGTACGATCCAGGAGGATCTCTACAATGAGCAGTTCTTC

D gene: -
V gene: TRBV20-1
clone size: -
J gene: TRBJ1-1
CDR3 length: 13
CDR3 protein: CSAQPGGQTEAFF
CDR3 DNA: TGCAGTGCGCAACCCGGGGGGCAGACTGAAGCTTTCTTT

D gene: -
V gene: TRBV20-1
clone size: -
J gene: TRBJ1-4
CDR3 length: 15
CDR3 protein: CSANTGWGLDEKLFF
CDR3 DNA: TGCAGTGCAAACACCGGGTGGGGTTTAGATGAAAAACTGTTTTTT

D gene: -
V gene: TRBV6-5
clone size: -
J gene: TRBJ2-3
CDR3 length: 14
CDR3 protein: CASSQRLGADTQYF
CDR3 DNA: TGTGCCAGCAGCCAGAGACTAGGCGCAGATACGCAGTATTTT

D gene: -
V gene: TRBV6-1
clone size: many
J gene: TRBJ2-7
CDR3 length: 14
CDR3 protein: CASSPPGLSYEQYF
CDR3 DNA: TGTGCCAGCAGTCCACCCGGGCTGTCCTACGAGCAGTACTTC

D gene: -
V gene: TRBV6-5
clone size: -
J gene: TRBJ2-1
CDR3 length: 12
CDR3 protein: CASGNRRNEQFF
CDR3 DNA: TGTGCCAGCGGGAATCGTCGGAATGAGCAGTTCTTC

D gene: -
V gene: TRBV7-3
clone size: -
J gene: TRBJ2-1
CDR3 length: 15
CDR3 protein: CASSSQGFTGGEQFF
CDR3 DNA: TGTGCCAGCAGCTCCCAGGGGTTTACGGGAGGAGAGCAGTTCTTC

D gene: -
V gene: TRBV27
clone size: few
J gene: TRBJ2-7
CDR3 length: 15
CDR3 protein: CASSLSILLTHEQYF
CDR3 DNA: TGTGCCAGCAGTTTATCGATACTACTTACACACGAGCAGTACTTC

D gene: -
V gene: TRBV15
clone size: few
J gene: TRBJ2-3
CDR3 length: 14
CDR3 protein: CATSSGQDTDTQYF
CDR3 DNA: TGTGCCACCAGCAGCGGGCAGGATACAGATACGCAGTATTTT

D gene: -
V gene: TRBV12-3/TRBV12-4
clone size: -
J gene: TRBJ1-2
CDR3 length: 9
CDR3 protein: CACGRGYTF
CDR3 DNA: TGTGCCTGCGGACGAGGCTACACCTTC

D gene: TRBD2
V gene: TRBV2
clone size: -
J gene: TRBJ2-2
CDR3 length: 15
CDR3 protein: CAVQGGRVNTGELFF
CDR3 DNA: TGTGCCGTCCAGGGCGGGAGAGTGAACACCGGGGAGCTGTTTTTT

D gene: -
V gene: TRBV6-6
clone size: -
J gene: TRBJ1-1
CDR3 length: 12
CDR3 protein: CASSYNRDGAFF
CDR3 DNA: TGTGCCAGCAGTTACAACAGGGATGGCGCTTTCTTT